This T cell receptor (beta chain) was captured in a study of CD8 T cells in ankylosing spondylitis. Findings and caveats of the study: Earlier work had already found some motif variants in reactive arthritis synovial fluid and blood. There was a TCR beta motif, made of several highly homologous variants, that appeared characteristic of ankylosing spondylitis blood. Disease-linked clones were reportedly significantly enriched in matched ankylosing spondylitis synovial fluid.

TCRdb ran MiXCR on the 5' RACE reads and lists one entry per CDR3 protein. Altogether under 200,000 distinct CDR3 sequences are present, more than 9% being singletons, with the ten largest covering about 27%. The CDR3 extends over 19 amino acids. There are a few counts of this clonotype. Its antigen is still unknown. This sequence joins TRBV12-2 and TRBJ2-5; TRBD2 was called by the table and not checked on the DNA. TRBV12-2 is a pseudogene segment. The receptor's source is a male donor with ankylosing spondylitis or in good health (not recorded which). Sample: blood, either unsorted or a sorted T cell fraction (not recorded which). The CDR3 region is CASRLIEEERGGMKETQYF. The CDR3 bases are TGTGCAAGTCGCTTGATAGAGGAGGAGCGGGGGGGCATGAAAGAGACCCAGTACTTC.